One sample yielded the 8 T cell receptor beta chains listed below, sequenced in a study of early T cells in non-severe SARS-CoV-2 infection. TCRdb reprocessed the 5' RACE reads with MiXCR, giving one entry per CDR3 protein. Of tens of thousands of distinct CDR3 sequences listed, around 14% are singletons. What was sequenced was whole blood. These receptors all come from an adult who was a healthcare worker with PCR-confirmed SARS-CoV-2 infection or an uninfected control (not recorded which).

This clonotype was counted ten times or more. V gene TRBV11-2 combines with J gene TRBJ2-1; 8 bases fit TRBD2. CDR1 SGHAT and CDR2 FQNNGV come from the germline V gene. The CDR3 has 18 amino acids. The V segment lost 2 bases and the J segment 5 bases; nucleotides outside the gene matches: 14. The CDR3 loop reads CASSLSRGRSGSHNEQFF. The CDR3 bases are TGTGCCAGCAGCTTAAGCCGTGGCAGGAGCGGGAGCCACAATGAGCAGTTCTTC.

This rearrangement joins TRBV11-2 to TRBJ2-7; D perhaps matches TRBD2 (6 bases). V was trimmed by 3 bases and J by 1 base, leaving 10 bases between them. Germline V gene sequence: CDR1 SGHAT, CDR2 FQNNGV. The CDR3 runs to 14 residues. CDR3 sequence reads: CASSFSSGSYEQYF. The DNA for the CDR3 is TGTGCCAGCAGCTTTAGTAGCGGATCCTACGAGCAGTACTTC.

A few counts support this clonotype. V usage is TRBV12-3 or TRBV12-4 and J usage is TRBJ1-6; 8 positions agree with TRBD1. V shed 4 bases, J shed 7 bases, and the junction held 3 bases outside the gene matches. The length of the CDR3 is 14 residues. CDR3 region: CASSYRGRNSPLHF. The CDR3 DNA follows: TGTGCCAGCAGTTACAGGGGGAGGAATTCACCCCTCCACTTT.

This clonotype has only a few counts. The chain carries TRBV12-3 or TRBV12-4 and TRBJ1-6; D not resolved. V was shortened by 5 bases and J by 6 bases, with 11 bases between the two germline ends. The CDR3 is 14 residues long. The CDR3 coding sequence is TGTGCCAGCAGTACCGGGAATCTTAATTCACCCCTCCACTTT. Protein sequence: CASSTGNLNSPLHF.

This chain uses TRBV5-1 with TRBJ2-1; perhaps TRBD1 as D (6 bases). The V and J ends lost 0 bases and 4 bases respectively, with 11 bases between them. The CDR3 loop spans 15 amino acids. Germline V CDR1 and CDR2: SGHRS, YFSETQ. The CDR3 DNA follows: TGCGCCAGCAGCTTGGTGGGACAAACGTACAATGAGCAGTTCTTC. Protein product: CASSLVGQTYNEQFF.

The chain recombines TRBV6-2 or TRBV6-3 with TRBJ2-1, with 7 bases fitting TRBD2. CDR3 length: 15 amino acids. The V gene's germline CDR1 is MNHEY and CDR2 SVGEGT. Trimming removed 6 bases from V and 2 bases from J; junction bases left unmatched: 7. For the CDR3, the DNA is TGTGCCAGCAGACCCCAAGCGGGAACCTACAATGAGCAGTTCTTC. It is translated as CASRPQAGTYNEQFF.

This clonotype has ten or more counts. The chain joins TRBV20-1 to TRBJ2-1, with D possibly being TRBD2 (5 bases). The CDR3 extends over 15 amino acids. Germline CDR1 reads DFQATT; CDR2 reads SNEGSKA (reference sequence). Trimming took 6 bases from V and 1 from J, leaving 16 bases between them. CDR3 bases: TGCAGTGCCCCCAACCCGGGGAGATCCTACAATGAGCAGTTCTTC. As protein: CSAPNPGRSYNEQFF.

This clonotype was recorded at least ten times. The rearrangement links TRBV11-2 to TRBJ2-4, with 8 bases lining up with TRBD2. Germline CDR1 and CDR2: SGHAT and FQNNGV. The CDR3 extends over 18 amino acids. V was pared by 3 bases and J by 1 base, with 11 bases of the junction left unmatched. The CDR3 is CASSLGLGWLGAKNIQYF. The CDR3 DNA is TGTGCCAGCAGCTTGGGACTAGGATGGTTGGGGGCCAAAAACATTCAGTACTTC.